The 13 T cell receptor beta chains in this list originate from one sample, sequenced in a study of cytomegalovirus exposure and HLA in healthy donors. The study ran its PCR with 60 Vbeta and 13 Jbeta primers. Libraries were prepared by immunoSEQ multiplex PCR; TCRdb keeps only in-frame clonotypes and omits some of them. The sample shows about 220,000 clones, more than 60% of them seen only once. The specimen sequenced was PBMCs. The receptors come from a woman in her 30s in good health and CMV-seronegative.

The chain joins TRBV18 to TRBJ2-1; 8 nucleotides line up with TRBD2. V lost 6 bases and J lost 6; bases outside the gene matches: 10. Germline V lookup: CDR1 KGHSH, CDR2 LQKENI. The CDR3 covers 15 residues. DNA for the CDR3: TGTGCCAGCTCCCCCGCGGGGGGAGGGCTCAATGAGCAGTTCTTC. Its protein is CASSPAGGGLNEQFF.

This chain joins TRBV6-5 and TRBJ1-4; weak D call: TRBD1 (6 bases). The V and J ends lost 10 bases and 5 bases respectively, with 14 bases between them. The CDR3 is 13 residues long. Germline-derived CDR1 and CDR2 are MNHEY and SVGAGI. CDR3 loop: CAKHRERNEKLFF. CDR3 nucleotides: TGTGCCAAACACAGGGAGAGAAATGAAAAACTGTTTTTT.

This clone appeared a few times. V is TRBV6-1 and J is TRBJ1-1, with D possibly being TRBD1 (6 bases). With 11 bases removed from V and 4 bases from J, the gap between germline ends came to 20 bases. The CDR3 is 14 amino acids. CDR1 and CDR2 (germline): MNHNS, SASEGT. CDR3 sequence (DNA): TGTGCCTCCTTCGCCCCAATCAGGGGCACTGAAGCTTTCTTT. It codes for CASFAPIRGTEAFF.

V is TRBV19 and J is TRBJ2-5; 7 nucleotides match TRBD1. This CDR3 is 13 amino acids long. In germline, CDR1 is LNHDA, CDR2 SQIVND (reference sequence). Trimming cost V 3 bases and J 6 bases; bases outside gene matches: 4. CDR3 residues: CASSIGTEKTQYF. In DNA, the CDR3 is TGTGCCAGTAGTATCGGGACAGAGAAGACCCAGTACTTC. Full variable domain (missing parts from reference TRBV19 and TRBJ2-5): DGGITQSPKYLFRKEGQNVTLSCEQNLNHDAMYWYRQDPGQGLRLIYYSQIVNDFQKGDIAEGYSVSREKKESFPLTVTSAQKNPTAFYLCASSIGTEKTQYFGPGTRLLVL.

The genes are TRBV30 and TRBJ2-2; D may be TRBD2 (6 bases). The ends were cut back, 1 base at V and 12 bases at J, with 12 bases in the middle. CDR3 length: 12 amino acids. Germline V CDR1 and CDR2: GTSNPN, SVGIG (reference sequence). The CDR3 spells CAWSERRGKLFF. In nucleotides, the CDR3 is TGTGCCTGGAGTGAGCGGCGGGGAAAGCTGTTTTTT.

V gene TRBV10-3 combines with J gene TRBJ2-1; TRBD2 might be the D (6 bases). CDR1 and CDR2 from the germline V gene are ENHRY and SYGVKD. The CDR3 loop spans 15 amino acids. V was cut by 5 bases and J by 4 bases, with 15 bases left in between. The CDR3 coding sequence is TGTGCCATCAGTCAGGGAGGAGGCGAGTACAATGAGCAGTTCTTC. Translation gives CAISQGGGEYNEQFF.

The J gene is TRBJ1-1, the V gene TRBV6-1, with D maybe TRBD1 (5 bases). Trimming took off 7 bases at V and 8 bases at J, with 11 bases between the two ends. CDR1 is MNHNS, CDR2 SASEGT, per germline. The length of the CDR3 is 11 residues. The CDR3: CASTRQTEAFF. The CDR3 DNA follows: TGTGCCAGCACTAGACAGACAGAAGCTTTCTTT.

In this sample, this clone turned up a few times. This sequence joins TRBV4-1 and TRBJ1-4; no definite D call. The CDR3 is made up of 13 amino acids. Germline lookup yields CDR1 MGHRA and CDR2 YSYEKL. Trimming took off 1 base at V and 6 bases at J, with 6 bases between the two ends. This CDR3 is CASSQVRDEKLFF. CDR3 sequence (DNA): TGCGCCAGCAGCCAAGTCCGCGATGAAAAACTGTTTTTT.

Concerning this clone itself: At one end, the junction sequence differs from germline, possibly due to a read error. Other DNA sequences in this specimen translate into the identical CDR3. The J gene is TRBJ1-1, the V gene TRBV19, with D maybe TRBD1 (6 bases). Germline V gene sequence: CDR1 LNHDA, CDR2 SQIVND (reference sequence). The CDR3 consists of 17 residues. The CDR3 nucleotides are TGTGCCAGTAGTATAGACCCCCTAGGACAGTTGAACACCGAAGCTTTCTTT. This sequence encodes CASSIDPLGQLNTEAFF.

This chain connects TRBV7-9 to TRBJ2-7; TRBD1 aligns across 12 bases. V shed 3 bases and J 0 bases; nucleotides not matched to a gene: 3. The CDR3 covers 16 residues. Germline-derived CDR1 and CDR2 are SEHNR and FQNEAQ (reference sequence). The CDR3 sequence: CASSFGTGGGSYEQYF. CDR3 bases: TGTGCCAGCAGCTTCGGGACAGGGGGCGGCTCCTACGAGCAGTACTTC.

A single count supports this clone. The V gene is TRBV18, the J gene TRBJ2-2; D is unclear. The V and J ends lost 3 bases and 7 bases respectively, with 6 bases between them. Germline V gives CDR1 KGHSH, CDR2 LQKENI. The CDR3 spans 12 residues. CDR3 sequence (DNA): TGTGCCAGCTCACCGGGCCGCGGGGAGCTGTTTTTT. Protein sequence: CASSPGRGELFF.

The rearrangement links TRBV2 to TRBJ2-1; 9 bases line up with TRBD1. Losses at the gene ends were 7 bases for V and 9 bases for J; bases not matched to a gene: 10. CDR1 is SNHLY and CDR2 is FYNNEI in the germline V gene. The CDR3 has 14 residues. The CDR3 loop reads CASTTSDRGSEQFF. In DNA form, the CDR3 reads TGTGCCAGCACTACCTCGGACAGGGGCTCTGAGCAGTTCTTC. The variable domain in full, completed from reference TRBV2 and TRBJ2-1, reads EPEVTQTPSHQVTQMGQEVILRCVPISNHLYFYWYRQILGQKVEFLVSFYNNEISEKSEIFDDQFSVERPDGSNFTLKIRSTKLEDSAMYFCASTTSDRGSEQFFGPGTRLTVL.

V usage is TRBV5-6 and J usage is TRBJ2-6; no clear D gene. The germline V and J ends were trimmed by 1 base and 2 bases, with 7 bases remaining between them. The CDR3 consists of 15 residues. In germline, CDR1 is SGHDT, CDR2 YYEEEE. CDR3 DNA sequence: TGTGCCAGCAGCTTGCGGTCCCCTGGGGCCAACGTCCTGACTTTC. Amino acids: CASSLRSPGANVLTF.